The rows below give T cell receptor beta chains drawn from one sample of a study of OX40 agonist ivuxolimab in advanced cancers. Measured with immunoSEQ multiplex PCR; TCRdb has only the in-frame clones, and not every one. The sample gives tens of thousands of clones, about nine tenths of which show up once; under 1.1% is in the top ten. Specimen: CD4+ or CD8+ T cells sorted from blood, collected in a trial of the OX40 agonist ivuxolimab. These receptors were collected from an adult with an advanced solid tumor such as melanoma, head and neck, liver or kidney cancer. CDR3s include the opening cysteine and the closing phenylalanine or tryptophan. A D gene is named only where the DNA matches it firmly.

d_call	v_call	cdr3_aa
NA	TRBV29-1	CSAPRLNNSPLHF
TRBD2	TRBV2	CASSGLAGPTDTQYF
TRBD1	TRBV7-8	CASAKRGTGAYEQYF
TRBD1	TRBV11-1	CASSRPGQDRDEQYF
TRBD2	TRBV7-2	CASSLASLAGGPFSYEQYF
TRBD2	TRBV28	CASSLVAGGLVDTQYF
NA	TRBV5-1	CASSGTGLEEKLFF
TRBD1	TRBV2	CASSRRQGEETQYF
TRBD2	TRBV18	CASSPVYRGSMESVGSYEQYF
NA	TRBV28	CASSSRWGSGANVLTF
TRBD1	TRBV18	CASSPLGQEGPPGANVLTF
NA	TRBV7-2	CASSSAYAYNEQFF
TRBD1	TRBV4-1	CASSQRTGGNQPQHF
NA	TRBV7-2	CASSFGQSTDTQYF
NA	TRBV4-2	CASSQGGGQGLTEAFF
TRBD2	TRBV7-9	CASSLISGEDNEQFF
TRBD2	TRBV7-8	CASSFPSGITDTQYF
NA	TRBV5-1	CASSLDAGVLIYGYTF
NA	TRBV5-8	CASSPRVLGFF
NA	TRBV10-1	CASSPLGSGANVLTF
TRBD1	TRBV7-2	CASSLTGATEAFF
NA	TRBV5-1	CASSLVGGTSYEQYF
NA	TRBV29-1	CSVNTGYEQYF
TRBD1	TRBV10-2	CASSDRGRVYGYTF
NA	TRBV7-9	CASSLWQGGYTF
TRBD1	TRBV6-6	CASSYLGTGNYEQYF
TRBD2	TRBV7-2	CASSPKAASGGAGELFF
NA	TRBV7-2	CASSLEGTSMEQFF
NA	TRBV5-6	CASSHYPGRVWDTQYF
TRBD2	TRBV7-9	CASSRGGSYNEQFF
NA	TRBV10-1	CASSESLGAPFNNEQFF
NA	TRBV18	CASSPLANNEQFF
TRBD2	TRBV4-2	CASSPVLTSGGAGVGQFF
NA	TRBV10-2	CASSESGGDEQFF
TRBD2	TRBV7-8	CASSLFEGGPSSDTQYF
TRBD2	TRBV10-3	CAISTPGLAGYNEQFF
TRBD2	TRBV5-1	CASSPGLAGYQETQYF
NA	TRBV11-2	CASSLTGPDTQYF
TRBD1	TRBV2	CASSSSGGTEAFF
TRBD1	TRBV9	CASSVRQGAMFNEQFF
TRBD2	TRBV28	CASSLSAGGVETQYF
TRBD1	TRBV7-7	CASSPGTGQETQYF
TRBD1	TRBV5-1	CASSLGPETGEGETQYF
TRBD1	TRBV7-2	CASSSRTGVITGELFF
NA	TRBV19	CASSLTWSNQPQHF
NA	TRBV21-1	CASSPILIGGFTYNEQFF
NA	TRBV7-2	CASSSQRNYEQYF
NA	TRBV19	CASNFGRGGLGDTQYF
NA	TRBV6-1	CASSENLGGGEQYF
NA	TRBV7-2	CASSLGGQPSYEQYF
NA	TRBV7-2	CASSLAWDAEQFF
NA	TRBV6-5	CASSKLISPETQYF
TRBD2	TRBV4-2	CASSQDLRGGTYNEQFF
NA	TRBV5-1	CASSPQGLTEAFF